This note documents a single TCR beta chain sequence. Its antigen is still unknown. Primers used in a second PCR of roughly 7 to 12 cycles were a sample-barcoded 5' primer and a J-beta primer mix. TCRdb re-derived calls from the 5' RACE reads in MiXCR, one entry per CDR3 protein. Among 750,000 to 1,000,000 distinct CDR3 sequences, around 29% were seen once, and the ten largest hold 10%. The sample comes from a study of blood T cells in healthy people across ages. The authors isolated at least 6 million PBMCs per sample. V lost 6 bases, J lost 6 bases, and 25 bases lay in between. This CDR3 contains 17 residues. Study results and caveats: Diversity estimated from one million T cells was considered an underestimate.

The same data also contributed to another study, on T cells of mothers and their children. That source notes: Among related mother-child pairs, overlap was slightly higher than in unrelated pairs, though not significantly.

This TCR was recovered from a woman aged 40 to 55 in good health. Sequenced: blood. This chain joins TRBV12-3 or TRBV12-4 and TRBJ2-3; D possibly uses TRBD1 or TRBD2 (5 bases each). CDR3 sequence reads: CASRMIQGSQREDTQYF. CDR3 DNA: TGTGCCAGCAGAATGATTCAGGGCTCCCAAAGGGAGGATACGCAGTATTTT.